This record concerns one TCR beta chain sequence. Its antigen is undetermined. This sample was included in a study of OX40 agonist ivuxolimab in advanced cancers. Some clones are missing from TCRdb's copy, which holds only in-frame ones; the method was immunoSEQ multiplex PCR. The sample lists approximately 30,000 clones; 79% were seen once. Broader study findings: Circulating CD4+ and CD8+ T cells showed clonal expansion by week 6 at 0.1 to 3.0 mg/kg. Low normalized T-cell clonal expansion was also seen in some nonresponders.

The ends were cut back, 0 bases at V and 0 bases at J, with 6 bases in the middle. Germline CDR1 reads SGDLS; CDR2 reads YYNGEE. The CDR3 consists of 14 residues. This TCR came from an adult with an advanced solid tumor such as melanoma, head and neck, liver or kidney cancer. The genes are TRBV9 and TRBJ1-1; D uncertain. Material: CD4+ or CD8+ T cells sorted from blood, obtained in a trial of the OX40 agonist ivuxolimab. CDR3 sequence: CASSVDGMNTEAFF. The DNA for the CDR3 is TGTGCCAGCAGCGTAGATGGAATGAACACTGAAGCTTTCTTT.